The rows below give T cell receptor beta chains drawn from one sample of a study of T cell responses to AZD1222 COVID-19 vaccine. Libraries were prepared by immunoSEQ multiplex PCR; TCRdb keeps only in-frame clonotypes and omits some of them. The table includes more than 150,000 clones, about 87% detected once. This sample comprised peripheral blood, obtained on day 0 of AZD1222 vaccination. These receptors were obtained from an adult in good health. The CDR3 runs from the conserved cysteine through the conserved F or W. D genes are given only for firm matches. Clone size is shown for a subset of rows, as once, few, many or a class of expanded clone.

abundance: -
j_gene: TRBJ1-2
v_gene: TRBV9
d_gene: -
CDR3nt: TGTGCCAGCAGCGTAGATAGTGGCTACACCTTC
CDR3aa: CASSVDSGYTF

abundance: -
j_gene: TRBJ1-5
v_gene: TRBV6-2/TRBV6-3
d_gene: TRBD1
CDR3nt: TGTGCCAGCAGCGAGACAGGGTACAATCAGCCCCAGCATTTT
CDR3aa: CASSETGYNQPQHF

abundance: -
j_gene: TRBJ2-1
v_gene: TRBV5-4
d_gene: TRBD2
CDR3nt: TGTGCCAGCAAGGCCGGGACTAGCAGAATCTACAATGAGCAGTTCTTC
CDR3aa: CASKAGTSRIYNEQFF

abundance: -
j_gene: TRBJ2-4
v_gene: TRBV19
d_gene: TRBD2
CDR3nt: TGTGCCAGTATGGACAACGGGGGGTCTTCAAGGATTCAGTACTTC
CDR3aa: CASMDNGGSSRIQYF

abundance: -
j_gene: TRBJ2-7
v_gene: TRBV2
d_gene: -
CDR3nt: TGTGCCAGCAGTTGGGCAAACTACGAGCAGTACTTC
CDR3aa: CASSWANYEQYF

abundance: -
j_gene: TRBJ1-6
v_gene: TRBV5-8
d_gene: -
CDR3nt: TGTGCCAGCAGCTTGAGAGTGGGTAATTCACCCCTCCACTTT
CDR3aa: CASSLRVGNSPLHF

abundance: -
j_gene: TRBJ1-5
v_gene: TRBV6-5
d_gene: TRBD1
CDR3nt: TGTGCCAGTCTTTTGACAGGGAGGAGGAATCAGCCCCAGCATTTT
CDR3aa: CASLLTGRRNQPQHF

abundance: -
j_gene: TRBJ2-5
v_gene: TRBV5-1
d_gene: -
CDR3nt: TGCGCCAGCAGCTTTGCTGTTTTGACAGACCGCCAAGAGACCCAGTACTTC
CDR3aa: CASSFAVLTDRQETQYF

abundance: -
j_gene: TRBJ1-2
v_gene: TRBV12-3/TRBV12-4
d_gene: -
CDR3nt: TGTGCCAGCAGTTTAGGATCTATATATGGCTACACCTTC
CDR3aa: CASSLGSIYGYTF

abundance: -
j_gene: TRBJ1-6
v_gene: TRBV11-2
d_gene: TRBD1
CDR3nt: TGTGCCAGCAGCCCCAGGGGGAATTCACCCCTCCACTTT
CDR3aa: CASSPRGNSPLHF

abundance: once
j_gene: TRBJ1-5
v_gene: TRBV6-2/TRBV6-3
d_gene: TRBD1
CDR3nt: TGTGCCAGCAGCCCGACAGGGGGAGGGCAGCCCCAGCATTTT
CDR3aa: CASSPTGGGQPQHF

abundance: -
j_gene: TRBJ2-6
v_gene: TRBV5-4
d_gene: -
CDR3nt: TGTGCCAGCACCTTAGGCCTCACCAACGTCCTGACTTTC
CDR3aa: CASTLGLTNVLTF

abundance: -
j_gene: TRBJ1-2
v_gene: TRBV7-8
d_gene: -
CDR3nt: TGTGCCAGCAGCTACGAAACCGGGACGAGTGGCTACACCTTC
CDR3aa: CASSYETGTSGYTF

abundance: -
j_gene: TRBJ2-3
v_gene: TRBV7-9
d_gene: TRBD2
CDR3nt: TGTGCCAGCAGCTTTTTTTCAACTAGCGGCACTAGCACAGATACGCAGTATTTT
CDR3aa: CASSFFSTSGTSTDTQYF

abundance: -
j_gene: TRBJ1-5
v_gene: TRBV10-3
d_gene: -
CDR3nt: TGTGCCATCTCTGGGGGCAATCAGCCCCAGCATTTT
CDR3aa: CAISGGNQPQHF

abundance: -
j_gene: TRBJ1-2
v_gene: TRBV5-4
d_gene: TRBD1
CDR3nt: TGTGCCAGCAGCTTACCTGGACAGGCCAACTATGGCTACACCTTC
CDR3aa: CASSLPGQANYGYTF

abundance: -
j_gene: TRBJ2-5
v_gene: TRBV10-2
d_gene: TRBD1
CDR3nt: TGCGCCAGCAGTGAAGGCGACAGGGGTTTGCGAGAGACCCAGTACTTC
CDR3aa: CASSEGDRGLRETQYF

abundance: -
j_gene: TRBJ2-1
v_gene: TRBV7-9
d_gene: TRBD2
CDR3nt: TGTGCCAGCAGCTTCTCGACTAGCGGCAAGTTCTTC
CDR3aa: CASSFSTSGKFF

abundance: once
j_gene: TRBJ2-6
v_gene: TRBV10-1
d_gene: -
CDR3nt: TGCGCCAGCAGTTCCTCTGGGGCCAACGTCCTGACTTTC
CDR3aa: CASSSSGANVLTF

abundance: once
j_gene: TRBJ1-3
v_gene: TRBV18
d_gene: -
CDR3nt: TGTGCCAGCTCACCGGACAGTTCCTCTGGAAACACCATATATTTT
CDR3aa: CASSPDSSSGNTIYF

abundance: -
j_gene: TRBJ1-6
v_gene: TRBV30
d_gene: -
CDR3nt: TGTGCCTGGGGTATCGACTATAATTCACCCCTCCACTTT
CDR3aa: CAWGIDYNSPLHF

abundance: -
j_gene: TRBJ1-2
v_gene: TRBV2
d_gene: TRBD1
CDR3nt: TGTGCCAGCACCCTGAAATGGCAGGGGGTCTATGGCTACACCTTC
CDR3aa: CASTLKWQGVYGYTF

abundance: -
j_gene: TRBJ1-5
v_gene: TRBV27
d_gene: -
CDR3nt: TGTGCCAGCACCCGATTACTATGGCATCAGCCCCAGCATTTT
CDR3aa: CASTRLLWHQPQHF

abundance: -
j_gene: TRBJ2-1
v_gene: TRBV12-3/TRBV12-4
d_gene: -
CDR3nt: TGTGCCAGCAGTTTGACGGAGCGGGATGAGCAGTTCTTC
CDR3aa: CASSLTERDEQFF

abundance: -
j_gene: TRBJ1-2
v_gene: TRBV21-1
d_gene: -
CDR3nt: TGTGCCAGCAGCAAATTGCACACAGGGGGACCCTATGGCTACACCTTC
CDR3aa: CASSKLHTGGPYGYTF

abundance: -
j_gene: TRBJ2-7
v_gene: TRBV27
d_gene: -
CDR3nt: TGTGCCAGCAGCGACGTGGGGGGCAACGAGCAGTACTTC
CDR3aa: CASSDVGGNEQYF

abundance: -
j_gene: TRBJ2-7
v_gene: TRBV10-3
d_gene: -
CDR3nt: TGTGCCATCAGTGATAAGGGAGCGAACTACGAGCAGTACTTC
CDR3aa: CAISDKGANYEQYF

abundance: once
j_gene: TRBJ1-1
v_gene: TRBV27
d_gene: -
CDR3nt: TGTGCCAGCTGGCTGTCAGGGAAAGTCGCTGAAGCTTTCTTT
CDR3aa: CASWLSGKVAEAFF

abundance: -
j_gene: TRBJ1-1
v_gene: TRBV4-2
d_gene: -
CDR3nt: TGTGCCAGCAGCCAAAGGACCTCAGGACAGAAGTACACTGAAGCTTTCTTT
CDR3aa: CASSQRTSGQKYTEAFF

abundance: -
j_gene: TRBJ2-3
v_gene: TRBV5-1
d_gene: -
CDR3nt: TGCGCCAGCAGCTTGGTTGGGGGGAGCACAGATACGCAGTATTTT
CDR3aa: CASSLVGGSTDTQYF

abundance: -
j_gene: TRBJ2-5
v_gene: TRBV7-3
d_gene: -
CDR3nt: TGTGCCAGCAGCTTAAATGGGGGTGGAGAGACCCAGTACTTC
CDR3aa: CASSLNGGGETQYF

abundance: once
j_gene: TRBJ1-4
v_gene: TRBV28
d_gene: -
CDR3nt: TGTGCCAGCAGTCCGTGGGCCACAACTAATGAAAAACTGTTTTTT
CDR3aa: CASSPWATTNEKLFF

abundance: -
j_gene: TRBJ1-4
v_gene: TRBV6-5
d_gene: -
CDR3nt: TGTGCCAGCAGCCGCACGGGGTTCCAGGGTGAAAAACTGTTTTTT
CDR3aa: CASSRTGFQGEKLFF

abundance: -
j_gene: TRBJ2-7
v_gene: TRBV19
d_gene: -
CDR3nt: TGTGCCAGTAGTATGAAGGAGGGGCCCTACGAGCAGTACTTC
CDR3aa: CASSMKEGPYEQYF

abundance: few
j_gene: TRBJ1-2
v_gene: TRBV6-5
d_gene: -
CDR3nt: TGTGCCAGCAGTCCCTCGGGCGGAGAACCCTATGGCTACACCTTC
CDR3aa: CASSPSGGEPYGYTF

abundance: -
j_gene: TRBJ2-7
v_gene: TRBV28
d_gene: -
CDR3nt: TGTGCCAGCAGTTTTGAAGCTGCAGGGCGCTACGAGCAGTACTTC
CDR3aa: CASSFEAAGRYEQYF

abundance: -
j_gene: TRBJ2-3
v_gene: TRBV5-4
d_gene: -
CDR3nt: TGTGCCAGCAGACTTGGGGGGAAGGATACGCAGTATTTT
CDR3aa: CASRLGGKDTQYF

abundance: -
j_gene: TRBJ2-2
v_gene: TRBV4-2
d_gene: -
CDR3nt: TGTGCCAGCACTCCTACGGCCCTTCTTCTATCCGCCGGGGAGCTGTTTTTT
CDR3aa: CASTPTALLLSAGELFF

abundance: -
j_gene: TRBJ2-2
v_gene: TRBV5-4
d_gene: TRBD1
CDR3nt: TGTGCCAGCAGCCCCGAGGCGACAGGGGCGTACACCGGGGAGCTGTTTTTT
CDR3aa: CASSPEATGAYTGELFF